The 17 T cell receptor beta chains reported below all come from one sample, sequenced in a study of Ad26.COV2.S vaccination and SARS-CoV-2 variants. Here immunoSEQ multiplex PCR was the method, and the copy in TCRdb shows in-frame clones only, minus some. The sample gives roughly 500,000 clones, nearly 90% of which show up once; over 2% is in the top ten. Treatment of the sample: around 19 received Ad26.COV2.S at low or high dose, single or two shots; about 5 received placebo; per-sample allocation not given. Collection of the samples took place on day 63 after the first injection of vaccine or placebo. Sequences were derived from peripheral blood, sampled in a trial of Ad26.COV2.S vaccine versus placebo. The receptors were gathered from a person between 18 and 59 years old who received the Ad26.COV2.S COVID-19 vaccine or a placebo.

CDR3 residues: CSASLGVRYEQFF. The CDR3 nucleotides are TGCAGTGCTAGTTTAGGGGTCAGGTATGAGCAGTTCTTC. J is TRBJ2-1 and V is TRBV20-1, with D tentatively TRBD1 (5 bases). Germline lookup yields CDR1 DFQATT and CDR2 SNEGSKA (reference sequence). The CDR3 loop spans 13 amino acids. V was cut by 3 bases and J by 8 bases, with 14 bases left in between.

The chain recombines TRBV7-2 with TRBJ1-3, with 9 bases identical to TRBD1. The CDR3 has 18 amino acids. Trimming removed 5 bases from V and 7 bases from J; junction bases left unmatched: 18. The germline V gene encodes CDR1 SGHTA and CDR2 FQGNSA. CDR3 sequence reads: CASSARGLGQGMRNTIYF. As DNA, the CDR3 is TGTGCCAGCAGCGCTAGAGGGTTAGGACAGGGGATGAGGAACACCATATATTTT.

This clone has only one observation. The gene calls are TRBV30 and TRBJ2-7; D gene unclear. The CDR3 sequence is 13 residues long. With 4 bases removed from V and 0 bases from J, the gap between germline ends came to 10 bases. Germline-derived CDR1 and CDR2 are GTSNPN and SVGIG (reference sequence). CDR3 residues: CAWNPPNSYEQYF. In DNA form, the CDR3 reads TGTGCCTGGAATCCGCCTAACTCCTACGAGCAGTACTTC. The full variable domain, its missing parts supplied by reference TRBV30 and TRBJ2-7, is SQTIHQWPATLVQPVGSPLSLECTVEGTSNPNLYWYRQAAGRGLQLLFYSVGIGQISSEVPQNLSASRPQDRQFILSSKKLLLSDSGFYLCAWNPPNSYEQYFGPGTRLTVT.

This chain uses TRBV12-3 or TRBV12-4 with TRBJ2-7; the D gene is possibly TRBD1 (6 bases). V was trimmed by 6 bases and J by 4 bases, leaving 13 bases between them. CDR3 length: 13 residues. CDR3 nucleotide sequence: TGTGCCAGCAGCCGGGACACCTCATACGAGCAGTACTTC. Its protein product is CASSRDTSYEQYF.

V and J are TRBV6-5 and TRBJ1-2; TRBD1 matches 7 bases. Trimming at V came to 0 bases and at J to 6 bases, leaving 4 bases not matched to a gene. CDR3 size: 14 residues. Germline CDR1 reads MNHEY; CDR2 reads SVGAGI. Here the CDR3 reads CASSYSGGGNGYTF. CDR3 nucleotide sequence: TGTGCCAGCAGTTACTCTGGAGGGGGCAATGGCTACACCTTC.

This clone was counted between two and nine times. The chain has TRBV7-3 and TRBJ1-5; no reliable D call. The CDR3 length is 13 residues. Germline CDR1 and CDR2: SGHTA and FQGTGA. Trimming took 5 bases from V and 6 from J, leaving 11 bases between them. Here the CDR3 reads CASSTNIGQPQHF. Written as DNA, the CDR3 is TGTGCCAGCAGCACGAATATTGGTCAGCCCCAGCATTTT.

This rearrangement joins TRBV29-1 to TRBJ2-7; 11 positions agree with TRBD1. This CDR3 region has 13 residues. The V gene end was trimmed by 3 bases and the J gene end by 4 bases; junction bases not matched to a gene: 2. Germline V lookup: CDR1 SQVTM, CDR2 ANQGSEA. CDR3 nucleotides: TGCAGCGTTGACGGACAGGGGGCTTACGAGCAGTACTTC. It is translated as CSVDGQGAYEQYF.

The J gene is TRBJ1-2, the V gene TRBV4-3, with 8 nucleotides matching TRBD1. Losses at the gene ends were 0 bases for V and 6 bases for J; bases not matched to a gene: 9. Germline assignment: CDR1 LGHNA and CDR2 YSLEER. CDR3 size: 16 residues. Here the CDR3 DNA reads TGCGCCAGCAGCCAAGATCTGGCCCCGACAGGGGATGGCTACACCTTC. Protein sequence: CASSQDLAPTGDGYTF.

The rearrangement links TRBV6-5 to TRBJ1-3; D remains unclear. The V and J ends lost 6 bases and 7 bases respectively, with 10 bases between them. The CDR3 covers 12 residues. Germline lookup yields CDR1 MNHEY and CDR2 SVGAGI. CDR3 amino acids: CASRPSWNTIYF. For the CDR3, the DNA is TGTGCCAGCAGACCCAGTTGGAACACCATATATTTT.

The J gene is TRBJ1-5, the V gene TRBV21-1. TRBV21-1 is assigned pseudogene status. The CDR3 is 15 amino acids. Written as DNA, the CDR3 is TGTGCCAGCAACCCAGGTGCGGATAGCAATCAGCCCCAGCATTTT. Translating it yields CASNPGADSNQPQHF.

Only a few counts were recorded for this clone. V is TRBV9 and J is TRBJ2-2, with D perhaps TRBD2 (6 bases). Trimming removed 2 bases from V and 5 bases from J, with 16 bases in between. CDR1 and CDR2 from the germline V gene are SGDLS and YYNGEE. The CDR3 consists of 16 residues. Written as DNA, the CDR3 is TGTGCCAGCAGCGTCCTCCCCCCGGGGGTAACCGGGGAGCTGTTTTTT. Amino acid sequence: CASSVLPPGVTGELFF.

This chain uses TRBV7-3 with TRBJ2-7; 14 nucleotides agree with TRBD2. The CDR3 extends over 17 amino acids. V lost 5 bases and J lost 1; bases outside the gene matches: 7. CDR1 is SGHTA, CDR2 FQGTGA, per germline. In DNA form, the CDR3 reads TGTGCCAGCAGCCTCAGGACTAGCGGGAGGTGTTCCTACGAGCAGTACGTC. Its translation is CASSLRTSGRCSYEQYV.

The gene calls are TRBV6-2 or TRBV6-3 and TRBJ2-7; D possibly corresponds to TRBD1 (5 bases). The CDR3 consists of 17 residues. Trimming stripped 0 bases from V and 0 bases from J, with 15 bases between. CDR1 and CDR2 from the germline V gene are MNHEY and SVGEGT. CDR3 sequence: CASSYSLTSGFSYEQYF. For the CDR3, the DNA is TGTGCCAGCAGTTACTCCCTAACGTCAGGGTTCTCCTACGAGCAGTACTTC.

CDR3 sequence: CASRGETQYF. The CDR3 coding sequence is TGTGCCAGCAGGGGCGAGACCCAGTACTTC. This chain connects TRBV5-6 to TRBJ2-5; the D is unclear. The V gene's germline CDR1 is SGHDT and CDR2 YYEEEE. The CDR3 loop spans 10 amino acids. V was clipped by 5 bases and J by 5 bases, with 4 bases between them.

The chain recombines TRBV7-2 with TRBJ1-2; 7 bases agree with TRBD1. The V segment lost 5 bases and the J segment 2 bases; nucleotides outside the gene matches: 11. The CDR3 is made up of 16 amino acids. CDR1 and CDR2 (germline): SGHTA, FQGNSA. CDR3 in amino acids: CASSPLWTGFNYGYTF. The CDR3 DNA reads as TGTGCCAGCAGCCCCTTGTGGACAGGCTTCAACTATGGCTACACCTTC.

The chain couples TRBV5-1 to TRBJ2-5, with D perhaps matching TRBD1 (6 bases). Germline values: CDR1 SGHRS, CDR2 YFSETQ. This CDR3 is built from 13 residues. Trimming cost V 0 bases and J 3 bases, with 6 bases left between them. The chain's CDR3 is CASSLGTEETQYF. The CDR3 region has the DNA TGCGCCAGCAGCTTGGGGACAGAAGAGACCCAGTACTTC.

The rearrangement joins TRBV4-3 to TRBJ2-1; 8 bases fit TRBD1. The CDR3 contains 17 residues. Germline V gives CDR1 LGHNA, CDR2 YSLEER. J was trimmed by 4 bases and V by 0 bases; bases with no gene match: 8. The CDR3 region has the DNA TGCGCCAGCAGCCAAGATTTAGGGACAGGAATTTACAATGAGCAGTTCTTC. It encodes CASSQDLGTGIYNEQFF.